This entry lists 27 T cell receptor beta chains sequenced from one sample in a study of CD8+CD57+ T cells in acquired aplastic anemia. Genomic DNA templated the TCR beta VDJ and CDR3 profiling. TCRdb analysed the reads with MiXCR anew, one entry per CDR3 protein. The sample contains around 180,000 distinct CDR3 sequences, less than 50% of which appear only once. For sequencing, patients were chosen who had shown expansion of CD8+CD57+ cells by flow cytometry. Sequencing used sorted CD4+, CD8+, or CD8+CD57+ T cells (not recorded which) from PBMCs. The origin of the receptors is a human donor with aplastic anemia.

This clonotype is a singleton in its sample. A much larger clone differs from this one at a single base, so this may be a read error. The genes are TRBV9 and TRBJ2-4; 7 nucleotides line up with TRBD2. The CDR3 has 19 residues. Germline V lookup: CDR1 SGDLS, CDR2 YYNGEE. Germline trimming cut 1 base from V and 0 bases from J; bases unmatched to any gene: 13. Here the CDR3 reads CASSVRLRGGRGAKNIQYF. CDR3 sequence (DNA): TGTGCCAGCAGCGTACGGTTACGGGGAGGGAGGGGAGCCAAAAACATTCAGTACTTC.

The chain recombines TRBV7-9 with TRBJ2-7, with D maybe TRBD2 (6 bases). The CDR3 totals 13 residues. V was pared by 3 bases and J by 6 bases, with 12 bases between. CDR1 and CDR2 from the germline V gene are SEHNR and FQNEAQ (reference sequence). CDR3 loop: CASSLPGVGEQYF. The CDR3 coding sequence is TGTGCCAGCAGCTTGCCGGGGGTGGGCGAGCAGTACTTC.

The sample holds a few counts of this clonotype. CDR3 DNA sequence: TGTGCCAGCTCACCACTGTCTAGTGGTGAAAAACTGTTTTTT. Protein: CASSPLSSGEKLFF. The gene calls are TRBV18 and TRBJ1-4; D gene ambiguous. V was cut by 1 base and J by 7 bases, with 10 bases left in between. The germline CDR1 and CDR2 sequences are KGHSH and LQKENI. This CDR3 comprises 14 residues.

The chain carries TRBV24-1 and TRBJ2-7; D is unresolved. The V end lost 3 bases, the J end lost 3 bases, and 14 bases lay between the germline ends. Germline V gene data show CDR1 as KGHDR and CDR2 as SFDVKD. The CDR3 spans 15 residues. DNA of the CDR3: TGTGCCACCAGTGATGCCCTCGTCAGTGTCTACGAGCAGTACTTC. Its protein is CATSDALVSVYEQYF.

This clonotype has at least ten counts. The rearrangement joins TRBV28 to TRBJ1-6; 10 nucleotides line up with TRBD1. The CDR3 runs 14 residues. After removal of 7 bases from V and 16 bases from J, the junction contained 13 bases not matched to a gene. Per the germline V gene, CDR1 is MDHEN and CDR2 is SYDVKM. The CDR3, as DNA: TGTGCCAGCACACCGGGACAGGGGACTAAGGCTCTCCACTTT. It translates to CASTPGQGTKALHF.

This clonotype was seen repeatedly, ten times or more. The chain has TRBV4-1 and TRBJ2-1; D gene ambiguous. Germline values: CDR1 MGHRA, CDR2 YSYEKL. The V gene lost 4 bases and the J gene lost 0 bases, with 16 bases spanning the gap. This CDR3 spans 17 amino acids. In DNA form, the CDR3 reads TGCGCCAGCAGCCCTGAGGTGGCTACCAGCTCCTACAATGAGCAGTTCTTC. This gives the protein CASSPEVATSSYNEQFF.

V and J are TRBV19 and TRBJ1-5; D not resolved. Deletions cut 7 bases from V and 6 bases from J, with 13 bases between. From germline, CDR1 is LNHDA and CDR2 SQIVND (reference sequence). CDR3 length: 13 amino acids. CDR3 in amino acids: CASTYSWTQPQHF. The CDR3 DNA reads as TGTGCCAGTACTTACAGTTGGACTCAGCCCCAGCATTTT.

This clonotype was recorded many times. The chain recombines TRBV20-1 with TRBJ2-1; 9 bases map to TRBD2. The CDR3 spans 14 residues. Germline CDR1 and CDR2: DFQATT and SNEGSKA (reference sequence). The V gene end was trimmed by 6 bases and the J gene end by 2 bases; junction bases not matched to a gene: 5. The CDR3 DNA follows: TGCAGTGCGGCTAGCGGGGCTCCCTACAATGAGCAGTTCTTC. Translation gives CSAASGAPYNEQFF.

This clonotype has more than one count but fewer than ten. The chain has TRBV2 and TRBJ1-2; D perhaps matches TRBD1 (6 bases). V lost 7 bases to trimming and J lost 4 bases, with 13 bases between them. The V gene's germline CDR1 is SNHLY and CDR2 FYNNEI. CDR3 size: 13 residues. The CDR3 is CASNSRGVYGYTF. Written as DNA, the CDR3 is TGTGCCAGCAACTCAAGGGGGGTCTATGGCTACACCTTC.

V usage is TRBV2 and J usage is TRBJ1-5; TRBD1 might be the D (6 bases). Germline V gene data show CDR1 as SNHLY and CDR2 as FYNNEI. This CDR3 has 14 residues. Trimming shortened V by 3 bases and J by 6 bases, and 12 bases separated the two germline ends. The CDR3 protein is CASSENRAVQPQHF. For the CDR3, the DNA is TGTGCCAGCAGTGAGAACAGGGCGGTTCAGCCCCAGCATTTT.

DNA of the CDR3: TGTGCCAGCGGTGGTGCTAGCGGGGCAGACAATGAGCAGTTCTTC. The encoded protein is CASGGASGADNEQFF. The gene calls are TRBV25-1 and TRBJ2-1, with 9 nucleotides matching TRBD2. The CDR3 consists of 15 residues. The V gene end was trimmed by 8 bases and the J gene end by 5 bases; junction bases not matched to a gene: 10. The V gene's germline CDR1 is MGHDK and CDR2 SYGVNS. Together with reference TRBV25-1 and TRBJ2-1, the CDR3 gives the full variable domain: EADIYQTPRYLVIGTGKKITLECSQTMGHDKMYWYQQDPGMELHLIHYSYGVNSTEKGDLSSESTVSRIRTEHFPLTLESARPSHTSQYLCASGGASGADNEQFFGPGTRLTVL.

CDR3 nucleotide sequence: TGCGCCAGCAGCTTTTTGGACCACGCCGGGTACGAGCAGTACTTC. Translation gives CASSFLDHAGYEQYF. The chain combines TRBV5-1 with TRBJ2-7; the D is unclear. The germline V and J ends were trimmed by 2 bases and 4 bases, with 16 bases remaining between them. In germline, CDR1 is SGHRS, CDR2 YFSETQ. The CDR3 totals 15 residues.

The V gene is TRBV5-6, the J gene TRBJ2-5, with 10 positions matching TRBD2. The V gene end was trimmed by 3 bases and the J gene end by 5 bases; junction bases not matched to a gene: 7. The CDR3 consists of 15 residues. The V gene's germline CDR1 is SGHDT and CDR2 YYEEEE. The CDR3 DNA reads as TGTGCCAGCAGCTGGAGCGGGGGGGCCGGCGAGACCCAGTACTTC. Translating it yields CASSWSGGAGETQYF. Variable domain in full (rest from reference TRBV5-6 and TRBJ2-5): DAGVTQSPTHLIKTRGQQVTLRCSPKSGHDTVSWYQQALGQGPQFIFQYYEEEERQRGNFPDRFSGHQFPNYSSELNVNALLLGDSALYLCASSWSGGAGETQYFGPGTRLLVL.

The chain has TRBV24-1 and TRBJ2-7; 7 positions match TRBD1. CDR1 and CDR2 (germline): KGHDR, SFDVKD. V gave up 2 bases and J gave up 4 bases; unmatched junction bases: 7. This CDR3 has 15 amino acids. CDR3 sequence reads: CATSDSETGWYEQYF. The CDR3 coding sequence is TGTGCCACCAGTGATTCGGAGACAGGGTGGTACGAGCAGTACTTC.

In its sample, this clonotype was seen many times. The rearrangement links TRBV5-1 to TRBJ2-2; perhaps TRBD1 as D (6 bases). Germline CDR1 reads SGHRS; CDR2 reads YFSETQ. The CDR3 is 16 amino acids. V was trimmed by 5 bases and J by 6 bases, leaving 20 bases between them. For the CDR3, the DNA is TGCGCCAGCAGGGAACAGGGCGTGGGGGTCGCCGGGGAGCTGTTTTTT. This translates into CASREQGVGVAGELFF.

The chain carries TRBV20-1 and TRBJ1-2; TRBD1 agrees at 7 bases. The CDR3 sequence is 13 residues long. Germline V gene sequence: CDR1 DFQATT, CDR2 SNEGSKA (reference sequence). Germline trimming cut 2 bases from V and 6 bases from J; bases unmatched to any gene: 6. The CDR3 region has the DNA TGCAGTGCTAGACGCACAGGGGTCAATGGCTACACCTTC. It codes for CSARRTGVNGYTF.

The chain carries TRBV29-1 and TRBJ2-1; D uncertain. This CDR3 is 11 amino acids long. Trimming pared 4 bases from V and 2 bases from J, leaving 3 bases between. CDR1 SQVTM and CDR2 ANQGSEA come from the germline V gene. The CDR3: CSVVPYNEQFF. The CDR3 nucleotides are TGCAGCGTTGTTCCCTACAATGAGCAGTTCTTC.

The genes are TRBV24-1 and TRBJ2-7; D uncertain. The V end lost 8 bases, the J end lost 2 bases, and 12 bases lay between the germline ends. The CDR3 consists of 13 residues. Germline CDR1 is KGHDR and CDR2 is SFDVKD. CDR3 loop: CATNGLGTYEQYF. Written as DNA, the CDR3 is TGTGCCACCAATGGATTGGGGACCTACGAGCAGTACTTC.

This clonotype was seen ten or more times. This rearrangement joins TRBV19 to TRBJ2-2, with 8 bases fitting TRBD2. Germline CDR1 reads LNHDA; CDR2 reads SQIVND (reference sequence). The CDR3 sequence is 15 residues long. The trim removed 5 bases at V and 4 bases at J, leaving 6 bases unmatched. The CDR3 sequence is CASSLREVGTGELFF. The CDR3 DNA reads as TGTGCCAGTAGTCTGCGGGAGGTCGGCACCGGGGAGCTGTTTTTT. The full variable domain, its missing parts supplied by reference TRBV19 and TRBJ2-2, is DGGITQSPKYLFRKEGQNVTLSCEQNLNHDAMYWYRQDPGQGLRLIYYSQIVNDFQKGDIAEGYSVSREKKESFPLTVTSAQKNPTAFYLCASSLREVGTGELFFGEGSRLTVL.

Only one count was recorded for this clonotype. This chain links TRBV7-9 with TRBJ1-2, with D tentatively TRBD1 (6 bases). This CDR3 comprises 14 residues. In germline, CDR1 is SEHNR, CDR2 FQNEAQ (reference sequence). Trimming cost V 2 bases and J 2 bases, with 9 bases left between them. The CDR3 loop reads CASSLQGPNYGYTF. CDR3 DNA sequence: TGTGCCAGCAGCTTACAGGGGCCAAACTATGGCTACACCTTC.

The gene calls are TRBV6-2 or TRBV6-3 and TRBJ1-4; D is unclear. The CDR3 has 16 residues. The ends were cut back, 4 bases at V and 0 bases at J, with 12 bases in the middle. The germline CDR1 and CDR2 sequences are MNHEY and SVGEGT. CDR3 region: CASSLNPSATNEKLFF. The DNA for the CDR3 is TGTGCCAGCAGTTTGAATCCCTCTGCAACTAATGAAAAACTGTTTTTT.

CDR3 sequence (DNA): TGTGCCAGCAGTCTTACTACGGGGGCAGGGGGCAATGAGCAGTTCTTC. The encoded protein is CASSLTTGAGGNEQFF. The chain has TRBV11-1 and TRBJ2-1; tentative D call: TRBD1 (7 bases). Germline V gene lookup returns CDR1 SGHAT and CDR2 FQDESV (reference sequence). The CDR3 has 16 residues. Trimming removed 6 bases at V and 6 bases at J, with 21 bases between.

J is TRBJ2-7 and V is TRBV20-1, with a possible D match to TRBD2 (6 bases). The germline gives CDR1 DFQATT, CDR2 SNEGSKA (reference sequence). Trimming removed 2 bases from V and 6 bases from J, with 14 bases in between. The CDR3 extends over 13 amino acids. This CDR3 is CSARLAFPGEQYF. As DNA, the CDR3 is TGCAGTGCTAGACTAGCGTTCCCTGGCGAGCAGTACTTC.

The chain employs TRBV20-1 and TRBJ2-3, with D hard to call. The CDR3 has 11 residues. The V end lost 6 bases, the J end lost 2 bases, and 6 bases lay between the germline ends. Germline lookup yields CDR1 DFQATT and CDR2 SNEGSKA (reference sequence). The CDR3 DNA is TGCAGTGCAAGGACCACAGATACGCAGTATTTT. This encodes CSARTTDTQYF.

In its sample, this clonotype was seen a few times. This chain connects TRBV29-1 to TRBJ1-2; TRBD1 matches 7 bases. V was clipped by 6 bases and J by 7 bases; unmatched bases: 8. The CDR3 runs 12 residues. Germline V gene sequence: CDR1 SQVTM, CDR2 ANQGSEA. CDR3 amino acids: CSVGQGVGGYTF. DNA for the CDR3: TGCAGCGTGGGCCAGGGGGTTGGTGGCTACACCTTC.

Ten or more counts support this clonotype. The chain joins TRBV7-9 to TRBJ1-4, with TRBD1 matching over 10 bases. This CDR3 has 15 residues. Germline assignment: CDR1 SEHNR and CDR2 FQNEAQ (reference sequence). The J segment lost 7 bases and the V segment lost 5 bases, leaving 7 bases of the junction unmatched. DNA for the CDR3: TGTGCCAGCAGCACCCTCCGGGACAGGGGTGAAAAACTGTTTTTT. This codes for CASSTLRDRGEKLFF.

V and J are TRBV20-1 and TRBJ2-7; 7 nucleotides line up with TRBD1. Germline V gene data show CDR1 as DFQATT and CDR2 as SNEGSKA (reference sequence). Unmatched junction bases numbered 4, after V lost 3 bases and J lost 2 bases. The CDR3 contains 13 residues. The CDR3 spells CSARTTGTYEQYF. The CDR3 DNA reads TGCAGTGCTAGGACGACAGGGACCTACGAGCAGTACTTC.